The 17 T cell receptor beta chains below come from one sample, sequenced in a study of blood T cell repertoires in COVID-19. The method was immunoSEQ multiplex PCR; TCRdb's version includes in-frame clones alone and lacks a portion of them. The sample records about 50,000 clones, around 83% being singletons. Sequencing was performed on peripheral blood. The receptors were gathered from a man between 60 and 75 years old with acute or convalescent COVID-19.

The chain joins TRBV10-3 to TRBJ2-2; possible D gene TRBD1, 5 bases. This CDR3 is built from 16 residues. Trimming stripped 0 bases from V and 6 bases from J, with 14 bases between. Per germline, CDR1 ENHRY and CDR2 SYGVKD. The CDR3 DNA is TGTGCCATCAGTGAGTCAAGGGGCGGAAATGCCGGGGAGCTGTTTTTT. It yields the protein CAISESRGGNAGELFF.

This chain links TRBV5-1 with TRBJ1-2; TRBD1 might be the D (5 bases). V was cut by 0 bases and J by 8 bases, with 14 bases left in between. The CDR3 is made up of 14 amino acids. Germline V CDR1 and CDR2: SGHRS, YFSETQ. CDR3: CASSLEGTAGGYTF. For the CDR3, the DNA is TGCGCCAGCAGCTTGGAGGGGACCGCGGGGGGCTACACCTTC.

This chain joins TRBV21-1 and TRBJ2-5; the D call of TRBD2 is as the table states it, not checked on the DNA. TRBV21-1 is a recognized pseudogene. This CDR3 is 17 amino acids long. The CDR3 bases are TGTGCCAGCAGCAAAGAAGACGGGAGAGTGGACCAAGAGACCCAGTACTTC. Its protein is CASSKEDGRVDQETQYF.

The chain has TRBV19 and TRBJ1-2; D remains ambiguous. From germline, CDR1 is LNHDA and CDR2 SQIVND (reference sequence). The CDR3 consists of 13 residues. The V gene lost 7 bases and the J gene lost 4 bases, with 13 bases spanning the gap. The CDR3 region has the DNA TGTGCCAGTACCCGGTCTACTCTCTATGGCTACACCTTC. Protein: CASTRSTLYGYTF.

This clone is categorized as medium-sized. This chain links TRBV18 with TRBJ1-5; 7 bases fit TRBD1. V trimming: 2 bases; J trimming: 9 bases; junction bases outside the gene matches: 7. The CDR3 consists of 14 residues. CDR1 and CDR2 (germline): KGHSH, LQKENI. CDR3 in DNA: TGTGCCAGCTCACCAATAGGACAGGATACGCCCCAGCATTTT. Translating gives CASSPIGQDTPQHF. The complete variable domain, with remaining parts taken from reference TRBV18 and TRBJ1-5, reads NAGVMQNPRHLVRRRGQEARLRCSPMKGHSHVYWYRQLPEEGLKFMVYLQKENIIDESGMPKERFSAEFPKEGPSILRIQQVVRGDSAAYFCASSPIGQDTPQHFGDGTRLSIL.

CDR3 in DNA: TGTGCCAGCAGGCCCCCGGACAGACGCAATCAGCCCCAGCATTTT. As protein: CASRPPDRRNQPQHF. The gene calls are TRBV28 and TRBJ1-5; a possible D gene is TRBD1 (6 bases). V was trimmed by 6 bases and J by 2 bases, leaving 14 bases between them. Germline CDR1 MDHEN, CDR2 SYDVKM. The CDR3 is 15 residues long.

The V call is TRBV3-1 (or the pseudogene TRBV3-2), the J call TRBJ2-3; 9 nucleotides match TRBD1. This CDR3 contains 17 residues. Germline trimming cut 1 base from V and 3 bases from J; bases unmatched to any gene: 8. Germline assignment: CDR1 LGHDT and CDR2 YNNKEL (reference sequence). The DNA for the CDR3 is TGTGCCAGCAGCCAAGGGACCGGGACAGGGACGACAGATACGCAGTATTTT. This translates into CASSQGTGTGTTDTQYF.

This chain joins TRBV3-1 (or the pseudogene TRBV3-2) and TRBJ1-2, with unresolved D. This CDR3 comprises 14 residues. Looked up from germline, CDR1 is LGHDT and CDR2 is YNNKEL (reference sequence). Trimming cost V 1 base and J 2 bases, with 8 bases left between them. This CDR3 reads CASSQAGYNYGYTF. Here the CDR3 DNA reads TGTGCCAGCAGCCAAGCGGGATACAACTATGGCTACACCTTC.

This clone was seen once. V and J are TRBV27 and TRBJ1-1; TRBD1 matches 10 bases. The CDR3 extends over 17 amino acids. V lost 3 bases to trimming and J lost 1 base; unmatched junction nucleotides: 8. From germline, CDR1 is MNHEY and CDR2 SMNVEV (reference sequence). The chain's CDR3 is CASSLLTWDRGNTEAFF. CDR3 DNA: TGTGCCAGCAGTTTGCTAACCTGGGACAGGGGGAACACTGAAGCTTTCTTT.

In nucleotides, the CDR3 is TGTGCCAGCAGCTTAGGATCGGCTAGCGGAGGCTATACGCAGTATTTT. It encodes CASSLGSASGGYTQYF. The chain combines TRBV7-9 with TRBJ2-3; 7 bases agree with TRBD2. This CDR3 comprises 16 residues. The junction had 11 bases not matched to a gene; V was cut back by 1 base and J by 7 bases. Looked up from germline, CDR1 is SEHNR and CDR2 is FQNEAQ (reference sequence).

The V gene is TRBV23-1, the J gene TRBJ2-1; possibly TRBD2 for D (5 bases). TRBV23-1 is assigned to the ORF class and has an uncertain function. CDR3 length: 15 amino acids. The germline V and J ends were trimmed by 7 bases and 4 bases, with 17 bases remaining between them. The CDR3 loop is CASTPRGPLYNEQFF. In DNA form, the CDR3 reads TGCGCCAGCACCCCCCGAGGGCCCCTTTACAATGAGCAGTTCTTC.

V is TRBV7-9 and J is TRBJ2-1, with 16 bases fitting TRBD2. The CDR3 runs 19 residues. Trimming took 4 bases from V and 4 from J; bases not matched to a gene: 10. Germline lookup yields CDR1 SEHNR and CDR2 FQNEAQ (reference sequence). The CDR3 reads CASSSPGLAGGLSYNEQFF. The CDR3 nucleotides read TGTGCCAGCAGCTCGCCGGGACTAGCGGGAGGGCTTTCATACAATGAGCAGTTCTTC.

V gene TRBV10-1 combines with J gene TRBJ2-1; 9 bases map to TRBD2. This CDR3 is 15 amino acids long. The V gene end was trimmed by 5 bases and the J gene end by 7 bases; junction bases not matched to a gene: 9. Germline CDR1 is WNHNN and CDR2 is SYGVQD (reference sequence). Here the CDR3 DNA reads TGCGCCAGCAGTTTAGCGGGAGAAGCGGGTAATGAGCAGTTCTTC. It is translated as CASSLAGEAGNEQFF.

The V gene is TRBV10-3, the J gene TRBJ1-3, with D uncertain. The CDR3 totals 14 residues. V shed 4 bases and J shed 3 bases, with 10 bases lying between them. Looked up from germline, CDR1 is ENHRY and CDR2 is SYGVKD. CDR3 sequence reads: CAISARTVGNTIYF. CDR3 sequence (DNA): TGTGCCATCAGTGCTCGGACTGTTGGAAACACCATATATTTT.

V usage is TRBV19 and J usage is TRBJ1-5, with D unresolved. Deletions cut 3 bases from V and 4 bases from J, with 13 bases between. There are 15 residues in the CDR3. Germline CDR1 is LNHDA and CDR2 is SQIVND (reference sequence). The CDR3 is CASSMVRSMNQPQHF. The CDR3 DNA sequence: TGTGCCAGTAGTATGGTCCGGTCAATGAATCAGCCCCAGCATTTT.

The chain recombines TRBV3-1 (or the pseudogene TRBV3-2) with TRBJ1-4, with 10 bases aligning to TRBD1. Unmatched junction bases numbered 6, after V lost 0 bases and J lost 2 bases. The CDR3 is 18 residues long. Germline-derived CDR1 and CDR2 are LGHDT and YNNKEL (reference sequence). The CDR3 loop reads CASSQDQGQGWTNEKLFF. For the CDR3, the DNA is TGTGCCAGCAGCCAAGATCAGGGACAGGGGTGGACTAATGAAAAACTGTTTTTT.

The chain links TRBV28 to TRBJ2-7; TRBD2 agrees at 12 bases. Germline-derived CDR1 and CDR2 are MDHEN and SYDVKM. V was clipped by 1 base and J by 2 bases; unmatched bases: 0. The CDR3 is 15 residues long. CDR3 amino acids: CASSLSSGRAYEQYF. CDR3 bases: TGTGCCAGCAGTTTATCTAGCGGGAGGGCCTACGAGCAGTACTTC.